This passage covers 5 T cell receptor beta chains from one sample sequenced in a study of molecular identifiers for immune sequencing clone quantification (dated by TCRdb to 2017 to 2018). Libraries were built with PCR. Data came from a NextSeq 500. TCRdb handled the public reads itself, with Q25 trimming in fastp and clone calling in MiXCR, and kept productive beta chains. CDR3 protein duplicates are merged, each entry listing the most common genes and DNA. A total of some 96,000 distinct CDR3 sequences appear in this sample, around 24% of them only once. The leading ten clones occupy roughly 1% of the sample. Sequenced sample: naive CD8+ T cells from blood, with Jurkat cell RNA spiked in. The sample's cell subset or site label, in plain terms: FACS-sorted CD8+CD4-CCR7+CD45RA+ naive T cells. The receptor set was obtained from a human donor in good health. Some libraries in this study had Jurkat cell RNA spiked in.

This clonotype was counted only a few times. V is TRBV19 and J is TRBJ1-4, with D hard to call. The V gene's germline CDR1 is LNHDA and CDR2 SQIVND (reference sequence). V was pared by 3 bases and J by 6 bases, with 14 bases between. This CDR3 comprises 15 residues. The CDR3 region is CASSIRTGIDEKLFF. The CDR3 DNA reads TGTGCCAGTAGTATCCGGACGGGTATTGATGAAAAACTGTTTTTT.

Worth noting for this clonotype: A much larger clone lies one base from this, so it may be a read error. The CDR3: CSVSQGSYEQYF. The CDR3 nucleotides are TGCAGCGTTTCCCAGGGCAGCTACGAGCAGTACTTC. V usage is TRBV29-1 and J usage is TRBJ2-7; tentative D call: TRBD1 (5 bases). Per germline, CDR1 SQVTM and CDR2 ANQGSEA. CDR3 length: 12 residues. V lost 5 bases, J lost 3 bases, and 11 bases lay in between.

This clonotype showed up just a few times. The J gene is TRBJ2-1, the V gene TRBV11-2; D might be TRBD2 (5 bases). Germline CDR1 is SGHAT and CDR2 is FQNNGV. The V end was cut by 5 bases, the J end by 5 bases, with 19 bases between. This CDR3 contains 16 residues. The CDR3 loop reads CASSQPLRLADNEQFF. CDR3 sequence (DNA): TGTGCCAGCAGCCAACCCCTGAGGCTAGCTGACAATGAGCAGTTCTTC.

This clonotype has ten or more counts. The J gene is TRBJ2-1, the V gene TRBV29-1, with D possibly being TRBD1 or TRBD2 (5 bases each). V was pared by 2 bases and J by 1 base, with 9 bases between. The germline V gene encodes CDR1 SQVTM and CDR2 ANQGSEA. The CDR3 contains 14 residues. The CDR3 loop is CSVEWDGSYNEQFF. The CDR3 nucleotides read TGCAGCGTTGAATGGGACGGGTCCTACAATGAGCAGTTCTTC.

This clonotype was recorded at least ten times. This chain links TRBV28 with TRBJ2-3, with 13 bases identical to TRBD2. Germline CDR1 reads MDHEN; CDR2 reads SYDVKM. J gave up 0 bases and V 2 bases, and 11 bases lay outside the gene matches. The CDR3 runs to 20 residues. CDR3 residues: CASSLHRGLAGYTSTDTQYF. The CDR3 DNA reads as TGTGCCAGCAGTTTACACCGGGGACTAGCGGGGTACACTAGCACAGATACGCAGTATTTT. The full variable domain, its missing parts supplied by reference TRBV28 and TRBJ2-3, is DVKVTQSSRYLVKRTGEKVFLECVQDMDHENMFWYRQDPGLGLRLIYFSYDVKMKEKGDIPEGYSVSREKKERFSLILESASTNQTSMYLCASSLHRGLAGYTSTDTQYFGPGTRLTVL.